The rows below give T cell receptor beta chains drawn from one sample of a study of control samples from healthy donors and cancer patients. Sequencing was performed with immunoSEQ multiplex PCR; in TCRdb, only in-frame clones are kept and a portion is missing. The sample holds 130,000 or so clones; roughly 88% are singletons and the top ten take roughly 3.2%. Sequences were obtained from blood. The receptor set was obtained from a man aged 50 to 59 in good health. The CDR3 runs from the conserved cysteine through the conserved F or W. A D gene is named only where the DNA matches it firmly. Clone size is shown for a subset of rows, as once, few, many or a class of expanded clone.

V gene	J gene	CDR3 length	clone size	D gene	CDR3 DNA	CDR3 protein
TRBV28	TRBJ1-6	17	NA	NA	TGTGCCAGCAGTTTCGTCTATTTGGGGACGTATGTTTCACCCCTCCACTTT	CASSFVYLGTYVSPLHF
TRBV10-3	TRBJ2-7	13	NA	NA	TGTGCCATCAGCTCTACACAACCCTACGAGCAGTACTTC	CAISSTQPYEQYF
TRBV6-5	TRBJ2-5	13	once	NA	TGTGCCAGCAGGGTCAGGGGTTCAGAGACCCAGTACTTC	CASRVRGSETQYF
TRBV28	TRBJ2-7	16	once	TRBD2	TGTGCCAGCAGTTTATGGACTAGCGGGGCCTCCTACGAGCAGTACTTC	CASSLWTSGASYEQYF
TRBV5-6	TRBJ2-3	15	NA	NA	TGTGCCAGCAGCTTGAGTGGACTACCCCCACATACGCAGTATTTT	CASSLSGLPPHTQYF
TRBV5-8	TRBJ2-7	14	NA	TRBD2	TGTGCCAGCAGCCGGGAGGCGCTCTCCTACGAGCAGTACTTC	CASSREALSYEQYF
TRBV28	TRBJ1-5	17	few	NA	TGTGCCAGCAGTAAGTTCGGGGGGGTTCTCGGCAATCAGCCCCAGCATTTT	CASSKFGGVLGNQPQHF
TRBV12-3/TRBV12-4	TRBJ1-1	13	NA	NA	TGTGCCAGCAGTTTACACGTGAACACTGAAGCTTTCTTT	CASSLHVNTEAFF
TRBV18	TRBJ1-1	16	once	NA	TGTGCCAGCTCACCCAACTCCGGGACCATGAACACTGAAGCTTTCTTT	CASSPNSGTMNTEAFF
TRBV7-8	TRBJ2-3	11	once	NA	TGTGCCAGCTCCCAGCGCGATACGCAGTATTTT	CASSQRDTQYF
TRBV5-6	TRBJ2-3	19	NA	TRBD2	TGTGCCAGCAGCTCTCCCGGGACTAGCGGGGGGGCCTCGGCAGATACGCAGTATTTT	CASSSPGTSGGASADTQYF
TRBV5-8	TRBJ1-2	14	NA	NA	TGTGCCAGCAGCTTGGAAAAGGTCATCTATGGCTACACCTTC	CASSLEKVIYGYTF
TRBV2	TRBJ1-6	18	once	TRBD1	TGTGCCAGCTTCACGGGACAGGGACGAAAAGGGCGTAATTCACCCCTCCACTTT	CASFTGQGRKGRNSPLHF
TRBV21-1	TRBJ1-1	13	NA	NA	TGTGCCCCCACGGGGTTTATGAACACTGAAGCTTTCTTT	CAPTGFMNTEAFF
TRBV5-1	TRBJ2-5	16	NA	NA	TGCGCCAGCAGCTTCCCCAGGTTTACAAAGCAAGAGACCCAGTACTTC	CASSFPRFTKQETQYF
TRBV19	TRBJ1-1	13	NA	NA	TGTGCCAGTAGTATGCGGAGATTCACTGAAGCTTTCTTT	CASSMRRFTEAFF
TRBV2	TRBJ2-1	13	NA	NA	TGTGCCAGCAGAGCAGGGGAAAATAATGAGCAGTTCTTC	CASRAGENNEQFF
TRBV9	TRBJ1-5	17	NA	TRBD1	TGTGCCAGCAGCCCCGGACAGGGACAGGGCGGCGATCAGCCCCAGCATTTT	CASSPGQGQGGDQPQHF
TRBV10-3	TRBJ2-5	13	few	NA	TGTGCCGCAGGATCGGGGAAACAAGAGACCCAGTACTTC	CAAGSGKQETQYF
TRBV19	TRBJ1-5	16	NA	NA	TGTGCCAGTAGTCCTATGGGGGACGGAAACTATCAGCCCCAGCATTTT	CASSPMGDGNYQPQHF
TRBV27	TRBJ2-5	13	NA	NA	TGTGCCAGCAGTCTCAGGGGTGGGGAGACCCAGTACTTC	CASSLRGGETQYF
TRBV28	TRBJ2-7	15	NA	NA	TGTGCCAGCAGTTTAGAGTTGGGATTAGCCTACGAGCAGTACTTC	CASSLELGLAYEQYF
TRBV24-1	TRBJ2-5	16	NA	NA	TGTGCCACCAGTGATGACACAGCCACGTCCCAAGAGACCCAGTACTTC	CATSDDTATSQETQYF
TRBV7-3	TRBJ2-1	14	NA	NA	TGTGCCAGCAGCCCCGGGCGGGGTTACAATGAGCAGTTCTTC	CASSPGRGYNEQFF
TRBV9	TRBJ1-6	16	NA	TRBD1	TGTGCCAGCAGCGTCGGACAGGGTGACGGTAGATCACCCCTCCACTTT	CASSVGQGDGRSPLHF
TRBV5-5	TRBJ2-7	14	NA	NA	TGTGCCAGCAGCCATCGGACAGTGAGCTACGAGCAGTACTTC	CASSHRTVSYEQYF
TRBV7-9	TRBJ1-2	17	NA	NA	TGTGCCAGCAGCGATAACAGCCGGAGGGACATCGACTATGGCTACACCTTC	CASSDNSRRDIDYGYTF
TRBV5-1	TRBJ1-3	13	NA	NA	TGCGCCAGCAGCCAGTCCTCTGGAAACACCATATATTTT	CASSQSSGNTIYF
TRBV28	TRBJ1-5	12	NA	NA	TGTGCCAGCAGTTTACGGTTTCAGCCCCAGCATTTT	CASSLRFQPQHF
TRBV7-9	TRBJ1-2	15	NA	TRBD1	TGTGCCAGCAGCCCACAGGGGGCCTCTAACTATGGCTACACCTTC	CASSPQGASNYGYTF
TRBV4-1	TRBJ2-3	15	NA	TRBD1	TGCGCCAGCAGCCAACAACCAGGGGGCGTAGATACGCAGTATTTT	CASSQQPGGVDTQYF
TRBV7-8	TRBJ2-3	18	NA	TRBD2	TGTGCCAGCAGCTCGAGACTAGCGGGGGGGCCAAGCACAGATACGCAGTATTTT	CASSSRLAGGPSTDTQYF
TRBV19	TRBJ1-5	16	NA	TRBD1	TGTGCCAGTAGTCCCAGGACAGGGGTCTTCAATCAGCCCCAGCATTTT	CASSPRTGVFNQPQHF
TRBV28	TRBJ1-2	12	NA	NA	TGTGCCAGCAGTTCGCAGTACTATGGCTACACCTTC	CASSSQYYGYTF
TRBV4-2	TRBJ2-2	17	NA	TRBD2	TGTGCCAGCAGCCAAGATCCAACTAGCGGGATCCCCGGGGAGCTGTTTTTT	CASSQDPTSGIPGELFF
TRBV19	TRBJ1-3	15	NA	TRBD1	TGTGCCAGTCCCGGACAGGGGACGTTCGGAAACACCATATATTTT	CASPGQGTFGNTIYF
TRBV11-1	TRBJ1-1	14	NA	NA	TGTGCCAGCAGCTTCCCGGGGATAGTCGCTGAAGCTTTCTTT	CASSFPGIVAEAFF
TRBV6-6	TRBJ1-4	15	once	NA	TGTGCCAGCAGTTACTCGGGGCCGGGTGGTGAAAAACTGTTTTTT	CASSYSGPGGEKLFF
TRBV29-1	TRBJ2-5	13	NA	NA	TGCAGCGTTGAAACGTCTTCCCAAGAGACCCAGTACTTC	CSVETSSQETQYF
TRBV25-1	TRBJ2-1	16	NA	TRBD2	TGTGCCAGCAGTGAGCATAGCGGGGGGTATAACAATGAGCAGTTCTTC	CASSEHSGGYNNEQFF
TRBV15	TRBJ2-7	15	NA	NA	TGTGCCACCAGCAGAGATCGGTTTCGGACCTACGAGCAGTACTTC	CATSRDRFRTYEQYF
TRBV6-5	TRBJ1-2	13	NA	NA	TGTGCCAGCAGTCGGACAGCCACCTATGGCTACACCTTC	CASSRTATYGYTF
TRBV5-5	TRBJ1-2	13	NA	TRBD1	TGTGCCAGCAGGCACCGGGACAGAGGAAGCTACACCTTC	CASRHRDRGSYTF
TRBV2	TRBJ1-5	14	NA	NA	TGTGCCAGCACTTTGATCTATAGCAATCAGCCCCAGCATTTT	CASTLIYSNQPQHF
TRBV12-3/TRBV12-4	TRBJ2-7	13	NA	NA	TGTGCCAGCAGTTCTACTTTGGGGAGCGAGCAGTACTTC	CASSSTLGSEQYF
TRBV12-5	TRBJ2-5	14	few	NA	TGTGCTAGTGGTTTTGGGGGGGCCCACGAGACCCAGTACTTC	CASGFGGAHETQYF
TRBV7-2	TRBJ2-2	14	NA	NA	TGTGCCAGCAGCTTGAGGGCGGACACCGGGGAGCTGTTTTTT	CASSLRADTGELFF
TRBV24-1	TRBJ1-1	13	NA	TRBD1	TGTGCCACCAGTGTCGGACAGGGCACTGAAGCTTTCTTT	CATSVGQGTEAFF
TRBV27	TRBJ2-7	11	NA	NA	TGTGCCAGCAGCCTTGGAGGCGAGCAGTACTTC	CASSLGGEQYF
TRBV29-1	TRBJ2-2	14	NA	TRBD1	TGCAGCGTTGTTACTCAGGGGGCGACCGGGGAGCTGTTTTTT	CSVVTQGATGELFF
TRBV7-9	TRBJ1-2	12	NA	NA	TGTGCCAGCAGCTTGGGGGCGGGAGGCTACACCTTC	CASSLGAGGYTF
TRBV2	TRBJ2-1	17	NA	NA	TGTGCCAGCCGCGGTTGGGGGTCTTATAGTGCGTACAATGAGCAGTTCTTC	CASRGWGSYSAYNEQFF
TRBV2	TRBJ2-7	13	once	NA	TGTGCCAGCAACCCGGGACATAATTACGAGCAGTACTTC	CASNPGHNYEQYF
TRBV3-1/TRBV3-2	TRBJ2-2	13	NA	TRBD1	TGTGCCAGCAGCCTACAGGGGACCGGGGAGCTGTTTTTT	CASSLQGTGELFF
TRBV7-2	TRBJ1-5	15	NA	NA	TGTGCCAGCAGCTTAAGGGTGGGTAACAAACAGCCCCAGCATTTT	CASSLRVGNKQPQHF
TRBV5-1	TRBJ2-2	16	NA	NA	TGCGCCAGCAGCTTGGGACCGATAGAGAACACCGGGGAGCTGTTTTTT	CASSLGPIENTGELFF
TRBV2	TRBJ2-1	12	NA	NA	TGTGCCAGCAGGGAGGACGGCTCAGGACGGTTCTTC	CASREDGSGRFF